The source of this TCR beta chain is a study of shared clonotypes between healthy human individuals. Trimming at V came to 3 bases and at J to 5 bases, leaving 10 bases not matched to a gene. The CDR3 extends over 16 amino acids. CDR1 and CDR2 (germline): GTSNPN, SVGIG (reference sequence). Produced via immunoSEQ multiplex PCR; TCRdb's table is partial and in-frame only. This table has approximately 500,000 clones, around 80% appearing once. The rearrangement joins TRBV30 to TRBJ2-5; 12 nucleotides line up with TRBD2. This TCR derives from a woman in her forties in good health. Some clones in this sample may be carry-over from other donors' samples. The sequenced material came from PBMCs. CDR3 sequence (DNA): TGTGCCTGGAGCCCGGGACTAGCGGGCCGGGTGGAGACCCAGTACTTC. Its protein is CAWSPGLAGRVETQYF.